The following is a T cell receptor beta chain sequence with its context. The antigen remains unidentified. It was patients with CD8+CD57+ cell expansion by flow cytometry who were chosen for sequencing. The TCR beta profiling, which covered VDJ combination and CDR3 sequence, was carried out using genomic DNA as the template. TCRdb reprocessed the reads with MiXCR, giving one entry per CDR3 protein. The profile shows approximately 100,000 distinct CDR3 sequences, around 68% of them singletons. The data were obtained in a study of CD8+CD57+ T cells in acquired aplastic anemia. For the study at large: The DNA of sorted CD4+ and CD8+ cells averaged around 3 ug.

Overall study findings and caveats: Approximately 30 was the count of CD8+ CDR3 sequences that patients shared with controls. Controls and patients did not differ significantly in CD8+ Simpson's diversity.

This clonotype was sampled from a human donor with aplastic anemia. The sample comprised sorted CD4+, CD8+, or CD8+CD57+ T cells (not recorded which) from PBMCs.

This CDR3 reads CASSAGGEQYF. The CDR3 region has the DNA TGTGCCAGCAGTGCAGGGGGGGAGCAGTACTTC. The rearrangement links TRBV7-8 to TRBJ2-7, with D tentatively TRBD1 (7 bases). The CDR3 covers 11 residues. The germline CDR1 and CDR2 sequences are SGHVS and FQNEAQ. Trimming removed 6 bases at V and 7 bases at J, with 10 bases between. The full variable domain, with the rest looked up from reference TRBV7-8 and TRBJ2-7, is GAGVSQSPRYKVAKRGQDVALRCDPISGHVSLFWYQQALGQGPEFLTYFQNEAQLDKSGLPSDRFFAERPEGSVSTLKIQRTQQEDSAVYLCASSAGGEQYFGPGTRLTVT.